This T cell receptor beta chain was found in a study of blood T cell repertoires in COVID-19. About the research overall: Both acute and convalescent COVID-19 samples were obtained from the United States, Italy and Spain. The analysed material was cDNA or gDNA that came from T cells, B-cell-depleted T cells, or PBMCs.

The CDR3 loop spans 14 amino acids. Germline-derived CDR1 and CDR2 are KGHSH and LQKENI. Trimming at V came to 5 bases and at J to 6 bases, leaving 7 bases not matched to a gene. The repertoire was sequenced with immunoSEQ multiplex PCR; TCRdb's copy has only in-frame clones and lacks some. The sample contains around 270,000 clones, more than 75% of which appear only once. The clonotype was recovered from a woman aged 45-65 years with acute or convalescent COVID-19. The V gene is TRBV18, the J gene TRBJ1-3; 7 nucleotides line up with TRBD1. Sequencing input: peripheral blood. CDR3 in amino acids: CASSYGQVENTIYF. The DNA for the CDR3 is TGTGCCAGCTCATATGGACAGGTGGAAAACACCATATATTTT.